The entry below describes one T cell receptor beta chain. Libraries were prepared by immunoSEQ multiplex PCR; TCRdb keeps only in-frame clonotypes and omits some of them. The table includes 150,000 to 160,000 clones, about 86% detected once. This specimen belongs to a study of cytomegalovirus exposure and HLA in healthy donors. Germline lookup yields CDR1 SGHTA and CDR2 FQGNSA. The CDR3 is made up of 13 amino acids. Between the trimmed V and J ends, which lost 4 bases and 5 bases, there was a span of 11 bases. The receptor comes from a human donor in good health. Sequencing input: PBMCs. The V gene is TRBV7-2, the J gene TRBJ1-2; D might be TRBD1 (6 bases). The CDR3 loop reads CASSSFTGYGYTF. Here the CDR3 DNA reads TGTGCCAGCAGCTCGTTTACAGGGTATGGCTACACCTTC.